Listed below are T cell receptor beta chains from one sample, sequenced in a study of cytomegalovirus exposure and HLA in healthy donors. Method: immunoSEQ multiplex PCR; TCRdb's copy keeps in-frame clones and lacks some. The sample lists about 270,000 clones, approximately 86% occurring once. Sequencing was performed on PBMCs. The receptor set was obtained from a young woman in good health and CMV-seronegative. Each CDR3 is given with its conserved first and last residue. D genes are given only for firm matches. Not every row has a clone size; where given, it reads once, few, many or a size class.

d_gene	j_gene	v_gene	abundance	CDR3aa	CDR3nt
.	TRBJ1-2	TRBV9	once	CASSGRDYGYTF	TGTGCCAGCAGCGGCCGGGACTATGGCTACACCTTC
TRBD2	TRBJ2-2	TRBV7-9	.	CASSWRLAGVTGELFF	TGTGCCAGCAGCTGGAGACTAGCGGGAGTCACCGGGGAGCTGTTTTTT
.	TRBJ2-4	TRBV25-1	.	CASSEGLGEVDIQYF	TGTGCCAGCAGTGAAGGATTAGGGGAGGTGGACATTCAGTACTTC
TRBD1	TRBJ2-4	TRBV30	.	CAWRTPGQGKNIQYF	TGTGCCTGGAGGACGCCGGGACAGGGCAAAAACATTCAGTACTTC
.	TRBJ1-5	TRBV7-2	.	CASSYRGPTSNQPQHF	TGTGCCAGCAGCTACCGGGGTCCTACTAGCAATCAGCCCCAGCATTTT
.	TRBJ2-1	TRBV5-1	.	CASSLERLAPYNEQFF	TGCGCCAGCAGCTTGGAACGGCTAGCGCCCTACAATGAGCAGTTCTTC
TRBD1	TRBJ1-2	TRBV6-5	few	CASSPTGMSGYTF	TGTGCCAGCAGCCCGACAGGGATGTCTGGCTACACCTTC
.	TRBJ1-1	TRBV6-5	.	CASSTGHRGTEAFF	TGTGCCAGCAGTACGGGACACCGGGGAACTGAAGCTTTCTTT
.	TRBJ2-3	TRBV18	.	CASSPLLGAPTDTQYF	TGTGCCAGCTCACCACTCTTGGGGGCGCCGACAGATACGCAGTATTTT
TRBD1	TRBJ2-3	TRBV4-1	.	CASSQLLRDRGTDTQYF	TGCGCCAGCAGCCAACTTCTCCGGGACAGGGGCACAGATACGCAGTATTTT
.	TRBJ1-1	TRBV4-1	once	CASRGALKGTEAFF	TGCGCCAGCCGCGGGGCCTTGAAGGGGACTGAAGCTTTCTTT
.	TRBJ2-7	TRBV2	once	CAPRRQGPFYEQYF	TGTGCCCCCCGCCGCCAGGGGCCCTTTTACGAGCAGTACTTC
TRBD1	TRBJ2-7	TRBV6-5	.	CASSWDRGGYEQYF	TGTGCCAGCAGCTGGGACAGGGGTGGCTACGAGCAGTACTTC
.	TRBJ2-6	TRBV2	.	CASLVDQGLTF	TGTGCCAGCTTGGTGGACCAGGGCCTGACTTTC
TRBD2	TRBJ2-1	TRBV29-1	.	CSVESSGGSQFF	TGCAGCGTTGAATCTAGCGGGGGCTCTCAGTTCTTC
.	TRBJ2-1	TRBV5-6	.	CASSAGQSSYNEQFF	TGTGCCAGCAGCGCTGGACAGAGCTCCTACAATGAGCAGTTCTTC
.	TRBJ2-3	TRBV13	once	CASSKPHASVGTDTQYF	TGTGCCAGCAGCAAACCCCATGCTAGCGTTGGGACAGATACGCAGTATTTT
TRBD1	TRBJ1-5	TRBV9	.	CASSASGQGGPNQPQHF	TGTGCCAGCAGCGCATCGGGACAGGGAGGGCCTAATCAGCCCCAGCATTTT
TRBD1	TRBJ1-1	TRBV6-5	once	CASSYSRGTEAFF	TGTGCCAGCAGTTACTCCAGGGGGACTGAAGCTTTCTTT
TRBD2	TRBJ2-7	TRBV25-1	.	CASSDGTGGRIYEQYF	TGTGCCAGCAGTGACGGGACTGGCGGGAGAATCTACGAGCAGTACTTC
.	TRBJ1-1	TRBV28	.	CASRILGSEAFF	TGTGCCAGCAGGATTCTAGGTTCTGAAGCTTTCTTT
TRBD2	TRBJ2-1	TRBV5-4	.	CASSLRGGLNEQFF	TGTGCCAGCAGCTTACGGGGGGGTCTAAATGAGCAGTTCTTC
.	TRBJ1-2	TRBV13	.	CASSLYGASYGYTF	TGTGCCAGCAGCTTATACGGAGCCTCCTATGGCTACACCTTC
.	TRBJ2-7	TRBV11-1	.	CASRLEGARTGEQYF	TGTGCCAGCAGGTTAGAGGGAGCCCGGACGGGCGAGCAGTACTTC
TRBD2	TRBJ2-1	TRBV10-1	.	CASSRTSGPEQFF	TGCGCCAGCAGTCGGACTAGCGGGCCTGAGCAGTTCTTC
.	TRBJ1-4	TRBV11-3	.	CASSPGGTNEKLFF	TGTGCCAGCAGCCCCGGGGGGACTAATGAAAAACTGTTTTTT
TRBD1	TRBJ1-2	TRBV30	.	CAWSTGGNYGYTF	TGTGCCTGGAGTACAGGGGGCAACTATGGCTACACCTTC
TRBD2	TRBJ2-1	TRBV29-1	.	CSVPSLAGGISSYNEQFF	TGCAGCGTTCCGTCACTAGCGGGGGGCATTAGCTCCTACAATGAGCAGTTCTTC
.	TRBJ2-3	TRBV18	.	CASSPDRSSTDTQYF	TGTGCCAGCTCACCGGACAGAAGTAGCACAGATACGCAGTATTTT
.	TRBJ2-7	TRBV7-3	.	CASSLNPGVGDEQYF	TGTGCCAGCAGCTTAAATCCGGGTGTCGGGGACGAGCAGTACTTC
.	TRBJ2-3	TRBV6-1	.	CASSERVDTDTQYF	TGTGCCAGCAGTGAGCGGGTTGACACAGATACGCAGTATTTT
.	TRBJ1-3	TRBV10-2	few	CASSESRFGGGNTIYF	TGCGCCAGCAGTGAGTCGAGATTTGGTGGTGGAAACACCATATATTTT
.	TRBJ1-2	TRBV19	.	CASSIYSGGGANYGYTF	TGTGCCAGTAGTATATACTCGGGCGGAGGAGCTAACTATGGCTACACCTTC
TRBD1	TRBJ2-2	TRBV7-9	.	CASTPFPGQGRELFF	TGTGCCAGCACACCATTCCCGGGACAGGGTCGGGAGCTGTTTTTT
TRBD1	TRBJ1-2	TRBV11-2	few	CASRQTGGNYGYTF	TGTGCCAGCAGGCAAACAGGGGGAAACTATGGCTACACCTTC